The clone carrying this T cell receptor (beta chain) came up a few times. Its target is unknown. The CDR3 contains 15 residues. The germline V gene has CDR1 SNHLY and CDR2 FYNNEI. With V trimmed by 6 bases and J by 3 bases, 6 bases remained unmatched. These data belong to a study of beta chain features in type 1 diabetes. cDNA synthesis used the whole RNA isolate, giving expressed TCRB sequences. Using immunoSEQ multiplex PCR, the repertoire was profiled, and TCRdb retains in-frame clones only, with some absent. The sample carries almost 250,000 clones, over 12% recorded once. The study, taken as a whole, reports: For type 1 diabetes patients, VDJ junctions showed fewer insertions and more deletions.

The chain employs TRBV2 and TRBJ2-1, with 9 bases identical to TRBD2. The sequenced sample consisted of naive CD4+ T cells from blood. The receptor was derived from a middle-aged woman in good health. CDR3 protein: CASRSASGNYNEQFF. The CDR3 nucleotides read TGTGCCAGCAGATCGGCTAGCGGGAACTACAATGAGCAGTTCTTC.